This T cell receptor (beta chain) was profiled in a study of blood T cell repertoires in COVID-19. At the level of the study: From T cells, B-cell-depleted T cells, or PBMCs came the material, which was cDNA or gDNA.

TCRdb's table, derived via immunoSEQ multiplex PCR, lists solely in-frame clones and lacks some. Of roughly 160,000 clones detected, just over 85% appear once; the ten largest clones hold nearly 8.5%. This TCR was sampled from a man aged 60-69 years with acute or convalescent COVID-19. Sequenced sample: peripheral blood.

CDR3 bases: TGTGCCTGGAGTCGCCTAGCGGCCACAGATACGCAGTATTTT. Its translation is CAWSRLAATDTQYF. The rearrangement uses TRBV30 and TRBJ2-3, with 7 bases that match TRBD2. V was clipped by 2 bases and J by 2 bases; unmatched bases: 4. Looked up from germline, CDR1 is GTSNPN and CDR2 is SVGIG (reference sequence). The CDR3 runs 14 residues.